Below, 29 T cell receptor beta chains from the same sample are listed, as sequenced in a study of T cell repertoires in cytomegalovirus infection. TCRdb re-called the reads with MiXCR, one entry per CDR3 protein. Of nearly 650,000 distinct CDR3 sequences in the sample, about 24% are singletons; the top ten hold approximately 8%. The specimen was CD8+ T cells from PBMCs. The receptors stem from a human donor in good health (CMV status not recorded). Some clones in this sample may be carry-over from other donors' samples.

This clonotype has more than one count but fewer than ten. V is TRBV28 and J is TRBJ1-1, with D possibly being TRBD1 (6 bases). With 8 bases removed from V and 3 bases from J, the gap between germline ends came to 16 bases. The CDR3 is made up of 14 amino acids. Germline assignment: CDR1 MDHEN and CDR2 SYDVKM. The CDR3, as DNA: TGTGCCAGCTGGGGGGCTGGCGGATACACTGAAGCTTTCTTT. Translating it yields CASWGAGGYTEAFF.

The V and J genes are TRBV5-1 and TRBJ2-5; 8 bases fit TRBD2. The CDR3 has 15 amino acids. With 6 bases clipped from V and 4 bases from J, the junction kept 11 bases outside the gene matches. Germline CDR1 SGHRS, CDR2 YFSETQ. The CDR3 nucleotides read TGCGCCAGCAAATTGGACGGGGGGGCCTCAGAGACCCAGTACTTC. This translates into CASKLDGGASETQYF.

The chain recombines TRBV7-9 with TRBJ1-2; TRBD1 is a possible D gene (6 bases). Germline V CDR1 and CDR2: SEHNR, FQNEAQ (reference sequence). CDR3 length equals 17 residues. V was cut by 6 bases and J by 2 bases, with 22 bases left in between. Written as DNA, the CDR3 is TGTGCCAGCAGTGAACCCGGGGGGCACAGCCTAAACTATGGCTACACCTTC. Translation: CASSEPGGHSLNYGYTF.

Written as DNA, the CDR3 is TGTGCCAGCGACAAACCCAATGAGCAGTTCTTC. It is translated as CASDKPNEQFF. The chain combines TRBV2 with TRBJ2-1, with no clear D. The germline V and J ends were trimmed by 8 bases and 6 bases, with 8 bases remaining between them. Germline assignment: CDR1 SNHLY and CDR2 FYNNEI. This CDR3 is built from 11 residues.

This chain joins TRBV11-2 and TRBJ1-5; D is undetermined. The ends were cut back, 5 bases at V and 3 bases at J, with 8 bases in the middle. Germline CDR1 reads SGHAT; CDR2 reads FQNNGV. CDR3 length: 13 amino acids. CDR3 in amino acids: CASSLNNNQPQHF. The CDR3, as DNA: TGTGCCAGCAGCCTTAATAACAATCAGCCCCAGCATTTT.

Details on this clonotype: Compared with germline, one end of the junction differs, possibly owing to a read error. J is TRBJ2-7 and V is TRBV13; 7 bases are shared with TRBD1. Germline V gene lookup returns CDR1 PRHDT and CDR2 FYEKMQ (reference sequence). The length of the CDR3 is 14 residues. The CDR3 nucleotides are TGTGCCAACAGCTTGAAGGGGGCGCCTTACGAGCAGTACTTC. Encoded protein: CANSLKGAPYEQYF.

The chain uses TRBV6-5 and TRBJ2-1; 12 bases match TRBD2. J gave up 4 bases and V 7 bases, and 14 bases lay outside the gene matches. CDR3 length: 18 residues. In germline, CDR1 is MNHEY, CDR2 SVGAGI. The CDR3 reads CASTLTSSGGGIYNEQFF. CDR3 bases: TGTGCCAGCACCCTTACATCTAGCGGGGGGGGGATTTACAATGAGCAGTTCTTC.

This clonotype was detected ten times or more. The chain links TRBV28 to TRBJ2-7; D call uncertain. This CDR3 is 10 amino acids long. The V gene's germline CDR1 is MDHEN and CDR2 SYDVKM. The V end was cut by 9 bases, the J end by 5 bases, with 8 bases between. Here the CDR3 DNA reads TGTGCCAGAACTCCCGACGAGCAGTACGTC. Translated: CARTPDEQYV.

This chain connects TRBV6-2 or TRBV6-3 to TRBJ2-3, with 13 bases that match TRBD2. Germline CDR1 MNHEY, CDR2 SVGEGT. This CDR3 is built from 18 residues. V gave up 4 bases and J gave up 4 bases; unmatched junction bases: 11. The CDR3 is CASSLLAGGLKRADTQYF. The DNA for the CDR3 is TGTGCCAGCAGTTTACTAGCGGGGGGGCTTAAGAGGGCAGATACGCAGTATTTT.

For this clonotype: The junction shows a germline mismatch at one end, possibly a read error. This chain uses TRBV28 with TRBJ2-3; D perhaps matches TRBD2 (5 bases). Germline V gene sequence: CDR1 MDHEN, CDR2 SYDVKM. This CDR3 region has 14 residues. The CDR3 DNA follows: TGTGCCAGCAGTCAGGAAGCTAGCACTGATACGCAGTATTTT. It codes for CASSQEASTDTQYF.

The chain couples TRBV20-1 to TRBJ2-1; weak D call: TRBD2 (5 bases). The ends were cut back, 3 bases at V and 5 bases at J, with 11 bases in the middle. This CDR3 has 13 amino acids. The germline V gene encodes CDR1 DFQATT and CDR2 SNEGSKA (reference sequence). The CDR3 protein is CSASGVRDNEQFF. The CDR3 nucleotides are TGCAGTGCTAGCGGGGTGAGGGACAATGAGCAGTTCTTC.

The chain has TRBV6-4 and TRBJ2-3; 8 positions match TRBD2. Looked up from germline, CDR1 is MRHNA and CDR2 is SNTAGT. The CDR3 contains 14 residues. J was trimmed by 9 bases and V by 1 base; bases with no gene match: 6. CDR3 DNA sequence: TGTGCCAGCAGTGACTTCGGGGGGGCGCGCACGCAGTATTTT. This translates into CASSDFGGARTQYF.

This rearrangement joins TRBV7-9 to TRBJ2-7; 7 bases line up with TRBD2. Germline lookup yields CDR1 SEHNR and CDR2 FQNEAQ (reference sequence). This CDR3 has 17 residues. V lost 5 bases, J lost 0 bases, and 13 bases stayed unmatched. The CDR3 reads CASSAPWGDYRSYEQYV. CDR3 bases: TGTGCCAGCAGCGCCCCGTGGGGGGACTACCGCTCCTACGAGCAGTACGTC.

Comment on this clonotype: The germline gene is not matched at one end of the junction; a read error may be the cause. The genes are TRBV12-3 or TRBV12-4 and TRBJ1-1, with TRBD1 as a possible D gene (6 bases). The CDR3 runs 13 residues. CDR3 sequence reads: CAGSLGGGTEAFF. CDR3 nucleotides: TGTGCCGGCAGTTTAGGGGGGGGCACTGAAGCTTTCTTT.

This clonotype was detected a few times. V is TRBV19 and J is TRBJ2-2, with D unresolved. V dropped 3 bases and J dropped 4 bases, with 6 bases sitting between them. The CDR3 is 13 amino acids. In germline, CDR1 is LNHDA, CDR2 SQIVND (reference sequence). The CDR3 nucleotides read TGTGCCAGTAGTATCAAAGGCACCGGGGAGCTGTTTTTT. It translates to CASSIKGTGELFF.

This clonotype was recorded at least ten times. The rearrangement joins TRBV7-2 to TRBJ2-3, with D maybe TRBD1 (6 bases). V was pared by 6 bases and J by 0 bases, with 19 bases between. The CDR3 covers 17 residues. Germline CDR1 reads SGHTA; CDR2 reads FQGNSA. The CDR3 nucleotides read TGTGCCAGCAGTTTCTCGACAGGATTCTCTAGCACAGATACGCAGTATTTT. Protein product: CASSFSTGFSSTDTQYF.

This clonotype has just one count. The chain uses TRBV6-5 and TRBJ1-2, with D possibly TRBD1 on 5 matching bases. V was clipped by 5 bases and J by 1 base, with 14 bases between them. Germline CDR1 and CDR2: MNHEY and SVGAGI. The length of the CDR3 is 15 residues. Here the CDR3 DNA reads TGTGCCAGCAGTCCTGGGGGGGTGCATAACTATGGCTACACCTTC. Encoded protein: CASSPGGVHNYGYTF.

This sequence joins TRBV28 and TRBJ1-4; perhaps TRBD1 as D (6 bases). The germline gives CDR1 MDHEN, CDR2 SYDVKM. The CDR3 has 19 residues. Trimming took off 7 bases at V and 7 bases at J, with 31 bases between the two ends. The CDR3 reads CASTPGPDVALRGSEKLFF. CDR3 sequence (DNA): TGTGCCAGCACTCCCGGTCCGGACGTCGCTCTCAGGGGTAGTGAAAAACTGTTTTTT.

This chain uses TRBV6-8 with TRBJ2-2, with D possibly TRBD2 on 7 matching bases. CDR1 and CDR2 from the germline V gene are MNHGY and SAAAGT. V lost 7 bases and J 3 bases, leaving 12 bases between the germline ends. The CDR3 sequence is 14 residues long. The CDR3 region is CASTGGGDTGELFF. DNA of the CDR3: TGTGCCAGCACGGGGGGCGGGGACACCGGGGAGCTGTTTTTT.

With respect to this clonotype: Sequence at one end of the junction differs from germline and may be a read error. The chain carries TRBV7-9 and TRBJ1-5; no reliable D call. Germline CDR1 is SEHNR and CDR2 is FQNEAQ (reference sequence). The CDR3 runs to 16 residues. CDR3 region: CANSLGGFGTDQPQHF. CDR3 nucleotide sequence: TGTGCCAACAGCTTAGGTGGTTTCGGTACTGATCAGCCCCAGCATTTT. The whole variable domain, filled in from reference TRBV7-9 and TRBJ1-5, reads DTGVSQNPRHKITKRGQNVTFRCDPISEHNRLYWYRQTLGQGPEFLTYFQNEAQLEKSRLLSDRFSAERPKGSFSTLEIQRTEQGDSAMYLCANSLGGFGTDQPQHFGDGTRLSIL.

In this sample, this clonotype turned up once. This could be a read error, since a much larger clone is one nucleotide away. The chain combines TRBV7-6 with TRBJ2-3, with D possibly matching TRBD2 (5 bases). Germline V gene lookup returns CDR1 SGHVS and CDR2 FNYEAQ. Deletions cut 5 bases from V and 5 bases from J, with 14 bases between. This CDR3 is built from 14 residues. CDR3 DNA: TGTGCCAGCAGCGATTCGGACTGGAAAGATACGCAGTATTTT. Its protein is CASSDSDWKDTQYF. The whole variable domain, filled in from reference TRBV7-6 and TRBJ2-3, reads GAGVSQSPRYKVTKRGQDVALRCDPISGHVSLYWYRQALGQGPEFLTYFNYEAQQDKSGLPNDRFSAERPEGSISTLTIQRTEQRDSAMYRCASSDSDWKDTQYFGPGTRLTVL.

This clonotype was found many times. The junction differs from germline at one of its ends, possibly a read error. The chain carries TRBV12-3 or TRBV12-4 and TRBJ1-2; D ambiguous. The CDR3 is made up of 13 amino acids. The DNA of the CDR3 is TGTGCCAGCAGCTTAGCAGGCGGGTATGGCTACACCTTC. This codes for CASSLAGGYGYTF.

CDR3 in amino acids: CASSHRQGSNEAFF. The CDR3 bases are TGCGCCAGCAGCCACCGCCAGGGGAGTAATGAAGCTTTCTTT. The rearrangement links TRBV4-1 to TRBJ1-1; tentatively, D is TRBD1 (6 bases). Germline V gives CDR1 MGHRA, CDR2 YSYEKL. V was clipped by 3 bases and J by 7 bases, with 15 bases between them. This CDR3 spans 14 amino acids.

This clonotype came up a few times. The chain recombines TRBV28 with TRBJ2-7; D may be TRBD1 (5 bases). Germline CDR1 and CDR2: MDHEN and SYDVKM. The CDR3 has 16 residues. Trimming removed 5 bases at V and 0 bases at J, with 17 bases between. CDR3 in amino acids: CASSPNRRQSSYEQYV. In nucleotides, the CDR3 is TGTGCCAGCAGTCCTAACAGGAGACAGAGCTCCTACGAGCAGTACGTC.

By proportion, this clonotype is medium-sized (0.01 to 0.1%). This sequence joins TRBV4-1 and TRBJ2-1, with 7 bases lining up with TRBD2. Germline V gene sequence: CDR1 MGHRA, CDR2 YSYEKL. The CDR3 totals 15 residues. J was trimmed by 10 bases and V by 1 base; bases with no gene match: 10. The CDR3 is CASSQVLAATAEQFF. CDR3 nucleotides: TGCGCCAGCAGCCAAGTTCTAGCGGCGACCGCGGAGCAGTTCTTC.

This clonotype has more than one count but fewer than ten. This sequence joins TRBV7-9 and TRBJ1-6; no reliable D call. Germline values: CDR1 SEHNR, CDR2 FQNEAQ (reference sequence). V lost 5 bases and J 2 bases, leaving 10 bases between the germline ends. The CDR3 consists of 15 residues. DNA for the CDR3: TGTGCCAGCAGCCCAGAAGCGGCCTATAATTCACCCCTCCACTTT. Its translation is CASSPEAAYNSPLHF.

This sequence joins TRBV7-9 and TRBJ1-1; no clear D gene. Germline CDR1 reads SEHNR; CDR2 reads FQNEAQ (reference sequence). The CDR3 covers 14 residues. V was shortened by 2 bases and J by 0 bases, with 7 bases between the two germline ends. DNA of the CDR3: TGTGCCAGCAGCTTAAAGGGAATGAACACTGAAGCTTTCTTT. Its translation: CASSLKGMNTEAFF.

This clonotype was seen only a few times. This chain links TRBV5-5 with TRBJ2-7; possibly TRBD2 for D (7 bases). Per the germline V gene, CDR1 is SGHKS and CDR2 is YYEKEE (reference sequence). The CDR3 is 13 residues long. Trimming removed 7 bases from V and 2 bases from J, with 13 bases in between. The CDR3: CASRGGPTYEQYV. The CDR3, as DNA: TGTGCCAGCCGCGGGGGCCCGACCTACGAGCAGTACGTC.

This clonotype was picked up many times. The chain's CDR3 is CASLGRSNTEAFF. The CDR3 DNA is TGTGCCAGCCTGGGCAGGAGTAACACTGAAGCTTTCTTT. This sequence joins TRBV7-9 and TRBJ1-1; D uncertain. V was pared by 8 bases and J by 2 bases, with 12 bases between. The CDR3 consists of 13 residues. Per the germline V gene, CDR1 is SEHNR and CDR2 is FQNEAQ (reference sequence).